Listed here is a single T cell receptor (beta chain). This clone's antigen is unknown. Per-nucleotide qualities are absent, and no much larger clonotype sits a single base away. The sample originates from a study of blood T cell repertoires in COVID-19 (dated by TCRdb to 2020 to 2022). About the full investigation: Samples covering the acute and convalescent phases of COVID-19 were provided by collaborators in the United States, Italy and Spain. The material from the prospective study consisted of cDNA or gDNA derived from T cells, B-cell-depleted T cells, or PBMCs. Subjects who had been exposed to COVID-19, were actively infected with it, or had recovered from it provided the deeply sampled blood TCRbeta repertoires that made up the dataset. The repertoires were released in a freely available public database intended as a resource for research on the immune response to SARS-CoV-2. Samples came from the ongoing ImmuneRACE study (first 160 participants) plus 1,254 subjects from 6 global collaborators. A de-identified subject ID, COVID-19 status, age in years and sex were almost always included in the sample metadata. Where HLA class I and class II types were available, the types were taken from metadata supplied by the sample provider, not from assay-based typing.

What the work shows at the level of the full study, not this receptor alone: The amount of clinical and demographic metadata varied by source and participant and was provided uncurated.

The collaborating institutions used their own protocols to collect whole blood in K2EDTA tubes. Collaborator samples were shipped for TCRbeta analysis as frozen whole blood, isolated PBMCs, or DNA extracted from either sample type. The immunoSEQ Assay, a bias-controlled multiplex PCR, was used to amplify TCRbeta CDR3 regions from genomic DNA. Per the original workflow: Within the assay, amplification of reference gene primers was used to estimate how many nucleated cells each sample contained. To quantify the absolute abundance of each unique TCRbeta CDR3 rearrangement, sequence reads were collapsed and filtered. Productive Simpson clonality was computed per sample as the square root of Simpson's diversity index over productive rearrangements. TCRdb limited this immuneACCESS table to in-frame rearrangements with V and J called. A share of clones is missing; checked studies link under half to unresolved V genes, and the rest is unexplained. That table gives V, J and clone size, and the DNA gave D and trimming. In all, the sample holds fewer than 300,000 clones, and over 75% of those were seen once. The ten largest clones capture about an eighth of the sample.

Deletion took 4 bases off V and 5 bases off J, with a span of 5 bases between the germline ends. The germline V gene (reference sequence) supplies CDR1 DFQATT and CDR2 SNEGSKA. From the cysteine up to the phenylalanine, the CDR3 has a length of 11 residues. CDR3 DNA only is kept here, 33 bases in frame from base 1. Sequenced input: peripheral blood. The rearrangement combines TRBV20-1 with TRBJ1-4; too little of a D gene remains to name it. The TCR sequence derives from a human donor in a cohort sampled during active COVID-19. The DNA sequence follows: TGCAGTGCTACCCTAAATGAAAAACTGTTTTTT. Its coded protein is CSATLNEKLFF.